This section outlines one T cell receptor (beta chain) sequence together with its context. As to time point: week 3, after first cycle of checkpoint inhibitor. Blood was drawn before treatment and at week 3 after checkpoint blockade. Per the germline V gene, CDR1 is SGHDN and CDR2 is FVKESK. The V gene end was trimmed by 4 bases and the J gene end by 4 bases; junction bases not matched to a gene: 5. The CDR3 has 14 residues. The data are from a study of blood T cell dynamics during melanoma immunotherapy. Study context: Metastatic melanoma patients received first-line pembrolizumab or nivolumab plus ipilimumab.

A fixed DNA input of about 350 ng was used per bulk PBMC sample. Sequencing used immunoSEQ multiplex PCR; TCRdb keeps in-frame clones, though not all of them. The sample consists of more than 9,000 clones, around 86% of them appearing once. This TCR derives from a human donor with melanoma. This specimen consisted of blood, obtained from a patient treated with checkpoint blockade. The chain links TRBV14 to TRBJ1-1; 8 bases match TRBD1. The CDR3 spells CASSRNRGGTEAFF. The CDR3 DNA follows: TGTGCCAGCAGCCGTAACAGGGGGGGCACTGAAGCTTTCTTT. Full variable domain (outside the CDR3, taken from reference TRBV14 and TRBJ1-1): EAGVTQFPSHSVIEKGQTVTLRCDPISGHDNLYWYRRVMGKEIKFLLHFVKESKQDESGMPNNRFLAERTGGTYSTLKVQPAELEDSGVYFCASSRNRGGTEAFFGQGTRLTVV.